Listed below are T cell receptor beta chains from one sample, sequenced in a study of blood T cell repertoires in COVID-19. Generated by immunoSEQ multiplex PCR, the TCRdb table keeps only in-frame clones and is missing some. The sample shows 300,000 or so clones, 80% to 90% of them seen only once. Sequencing was done on a sample of PBMCs or T cells enriched from blood (not recorded which). The receptor source for this set is a woman between 18 and 29 years old who had recovered from COVID-19. The CDR3 runs from the conserved cysteine through the conserved F or W. The D gene is left open where the match is weak. Only part of the rows carry a size: once, few, many, or a class if the clone is expanded.

TRBJ2-2 | - | TRBV5-1 | - | TGCGCCAGCAGCTTGGACGGGGAGAACACCGGGGAGCTGTTTTTT | CASSLDGENTGELFF
TRBJ2-1 | - | TRBV12-3/TRBV12-4 | - | TGTGCCAGCAGTCCCCGAACGAGCGGCTGGCAGTTCTTC | CASSPRTSGWQFF
TRBJ2-1 | - | TRBV3-1/TRBV3-2 | - | TGTGCCAGCAGCCCGAGCTTCGATGAGCAGTTCTTC | CASSPSFDEQFF
TRBJ1-5 | few | TRBV2 | - | TGTGCCAGCAGAGCGGACAGCCCTTATCAAAGCAATCAGCCCCAGCATTTT | CASRADSPYQSNQPQHF
TRBJ2-2 | - | TRBV9 | - | TGTGCCAGCAGCGTTGACCAGGGGTTTCGAGCCGGGGAGCTGTTTTTT | CASSVDQGFRAGELFF
TRBJ1-5 | - | TRBV5-5 | - | TGTGCCAGCAGCTTCGACACAAATCAGCCCCAGCATTTT | CASSFDTNQPQHF
TRBJ2-7 | - | TRBV5-1 | TRBD1 | TGCGCCAGCACTCAGGGACAGGGACTCTACGAGCAGTACTTC | CASTQGQGLYEQYF
TRBJ2-1 | - | TRBV27 | - | TGTGCCAGCAGAACCCGGGATTTAGGGTCCTCCTACAATGAGCAGTTCTTC | CASRTRDLGSSYNEQFF
TRBJ2-7 | - | TRBV3-1/TRBV3-2 | TRBD2 | TGTGCCAGCAGCCAAAACGCGGCGGGGGGGCGATCTTACGAGCAGTACTTC | CASSQNAAGGRSYEQYF
TRBJ2-7 | - | TRBV6-1 | TRBD1 | TGTGCCAGCAGTGAAGAGATGGGGACAGGGGGCCGCGAGCAGTACTTC | CASSEEMGTGGREQYF
TRBJ1-5 | - | TRBV6-6 | TRBD1 | TGTGCCAGCAGATCGACAGGGACCATAAATCAGCCCCAGCATTTT | CASRSTGTINQPQHF
TRBJ1-1 | - | TRBV2 | - | TGTGCCAGCAGGGCCGCGGCAGGGGTTATGAACACTGAAGCTTTCTTT | CASRAAAGVMNTEAFF
TRBJ1-2 | few | TRBV7-9 | TRBD1 | TGTGCCAGCAGTCCGACAGGGTCCAACTATGGCTACACCTTC | CASSPTGSNYGYTF
TRBJ1-1 | - | TRBV6-1 | - | TGTGCCAGCAGTGAAGCGATTGGGGGCGCGAACACTGAAGCTTTCTTT | CASSEAIGGANTEAFF
TRBJ1-2 | - | TRBV7-2 | - | TGTGCCAGCAGCTTATCGGGGAATAACTATGGCTACACCTTC | CASSLSGNNYGYTF
TRBJ2-2 | - | TRBV6-4 | TRBD2 | TGTGCCAGCAGTGACTCGGGGACTACGAACACCGGGGAGCTGTTTTTT | CASSDSGTTNTGELFF
TRBJ2-7 | - | TRBV7-2 | TRBD2 | TGTGCCAGCAGCTTCCCCCCGGGGACTAGCGGGAGGAACGAGCAGTACTTC | CASSFPPGTSGRNEQYF
TRBJ2-1 | - | TRBV28 | TRBD2 | TGTGCCAGCAGTTTAGGACTAGCGGGGGGGCGGGAGCAGTTCTTC | CASSLGLAGGREQFF
TRBJ1-2 | - | TRBV14 | - | TGTGCCAGCAGCCAAGATGAAGAGGGTAACTATGGCTACACCTTC | CASSQDEEGNYGYTF
TRBJ1-3 | - | TRBV3-1/TRBV3-2 | TRBD1 | TGTGCCAGCAGCCAAGACAGGGGGCCTGGAAACACCATATATTTT | CASSQDRGPGNTIYF
TRBJ2-2 | - | TRBV24-1 | - | TGTGCCACCAGTGATCCTGAGGCGACCGGGGAGCTGTTTTTT | CATSDPEATGELFF
TRBJ1-2 | - | TRBV5-1 | TRBD1 | TGCGCCAGCAGCCAGACAGGGGGAGCAAACTATGGCTACACCTTC | CASSQTGGANYGYTF
TRBJ1-5 | - | TRBV28 | - | TGTGCCAGCAGTTGGCAGTATAGCAATCAGCCCCAGCATTTT | CASSWQYSNQPQHF
TRBJ2-7 | - | TRBV9 | - | TGTGCCAGCAGCGAAAGAGGCGGGGCCGCCTACGAGCAGTACTTC | CASSERGGAAYEQYF
TRBJ2-7 | - | TRBV10-2 | - | TGCGCCAGCCGCGGCCCTTACGAGCAGTACTTC | CASRGPYEQYF
TRBJ1-5 | - | TRBV2 | - | TGTGCCAGCAGTGAAGCTACGGTGAGGCAGCCCCAGCATTTT | CASSEATVRQPQHF
TRBJ1-1 | few | TRBV28 | - | TGTGCCAGCACTGGACACGATGGGACTGAAGCTTTCTTT | CASTGHDGTEAFF
TRBJ2-3 | - | TRBV28 | - | TGTGCCAGCAGTTCACAGGGACACACAGATACGCAGTATTTT | CASSSQGHTDTQYF
TRBJ2-5 | - | TRBV12-3/TRBV12-4 | - | TGTGCCAGCAGCCCCCCAGGGGAGACCCAGTACTTC | CASSPPGETQYF
TRBJ2-7 | - | TRBV28 | TRBD1 | TGTGCCAGCAGGACCGGACAGGGGATTATCTACGAGCAGTACTTC | CASRTGQGIIYEQYF
TRBJ1-5 | - | TRBV27 | TRBD1 | TGTGCCAGCAGTTTAAGGACAGGGGATCAGCCCCAGCATTTT | CASSLRTGDQPQHF
TRBJ2-5 | - | TRBV10-1 | - | TGCGCCAGCAGGCCCGGAGGGGGGGAACAAGAGACCCAGTACTTC | CASRPGGGEQETQYF
TRBJ1-1 | once | TRBV6-5 | - | TGTGCCAGCTATGGGTCGGCGGAGACCACTGAAGCTTTCTTT | CASYGSAETTEAFF
TRBJ1-1 | - | TRBV30 | - | TGTGCCTGGAGTGTCTACTCCATGAACACTGAAGCTTTCTTT | CAWSVYSMNTEAFF
TRBJ2-7 | - | TRBV28 | TRBD2 | TGTGCCAGCAGTTTATCGGTAGCGGGGCCAACCTACGAGCAGTACTTC | CASSLSVAGPTYEQYF
TRBJ1-3 | - | TRBV18 | TRBD1 | TGTGCCAGCTCACCCGCAGGGGGCTCTGGAAACACCATATATTTT | CASSPAGGSGNTIYF
TRBJ2-7 | - | TRBV2 | TRBD1 | TGTGCCAGCAGTGTCGCCCCGGGACAGAACTACGAGCAGTACTTC | CASSVAPGQNYEQYF
TRBJ1-2 | - | TRBV4-1 | - | TGCGCCAGCAGCCAAGACAACTCATATGGCTACACCTTC | CASSQDNSYGYTF
TRBJ2-2 | - | TRBV6-1 | TRBD2 | TGTGCCAGCAGTGAAGGTAGCGGGAGGGCCGCGGAGCTGTTTTTT | CASSEGSGRAAELFF
TRBJ2-7 | - | TRBV5-1 | - | TGCGCCAGCAGCTTGATGGCGGGGAGCTCCTACGAGCAGTACTTC | CASSLMAGSSYEQYF
TRBJ2-7 | - | TRBV9 | TRBD1 | TGTGCCAGCAGCCCTCGTCTGGGACAGGGAGCCTACGAGCAGTACTTC | CASSPRLGQGAYEQYF
TRBJ1-1 | - | TRBV6-5 | - | TGTGCCAGCAGTTACTCTTCGGGTCGACTGAACACTGAAGCTTTCTTT | CASSYSSGRLNTEAFF
TRBJ1-2 | once | TRBV10-3 | - | TGTGCCATCAGTGAATGGCAGGGGATCAACTATGGCTACACCTTC | CAISEWQGINYGYTF
TRBJ2-7 | - | TRBV3-1/TRBV3-2 | - | TGTGCCAGCAGCCGGGACAAAGCCTACGAGCAGTACTTC | CASSRDKAYEQYF
TRBJ2-7 | - | TRBV27 | TRBD1 | TGTGCCAGCAGTTTCCGCTGGACAGGGGGCAGGGGAGTGCAGTACTTC | CASSFRWTGGRGVQYF
TRBJ1-1 | - | TRBV29-1 | TRBD1 | TGCAGCGTCGTCACAGGGGGGAACACTGAAGCTTTCTTT | CSVVTGGNTEAFF
TRBJ1-3 | - | TRBV15 | TRBD1 | TGTGCCACCAGCAGGGGACAGGGGTCTGGAAACACCATATATTTT | CATSRGQGSGNTIYF
TRBJ1-5 | few | TRBV19 | - | TGTGCCAGTAACATCGACAGTTATAGCAATCAGCCCCAGCATTTT | CASNIDSYSNQPQHF
TRBJ2-1 | - | TRBV27 | TRBD2 | TGTGCCAGCAGTTACGGGTCTAGCGGGGCCCCGCAGGAGCAGTTCTTC | CASSYGSSGAPQEQFF
TRBJ2-5 | - | TRBV18 | - | TGTGCCAGCTCACCTAGCGGAAACCAAGAGACCCAGTACTTC | CASSPSGNQETQYF
TRBJ1-1 | - | TRBV18 | - | TGTGCCAGCTCAGCGGATCAAAGGAACACTGAAGCTTTCTTT | CASSADQRNTEAFF
TRBJ1-5 | - | TRBV2 | - | TGTGCCAGCAGTGTTCAGGGGAATCAGCCCCAGCATTTT | CASSVQGNQPQHF
TRBJ1-2 | - | TRBV19 | TRBD1 | TGTGCCAGTAGTATGGACAGGGGAGCAACGAACTATGGCTACACCTTC | CASSMDRGATNYGYTF
TRBJ2-1 | - | TRBV30 | - | TGTGCCTGGGGGGGAGGATCGGATTTCTCCTACAATGAGCAGTTCTTC | CAWGGGSDFSYNEQFF